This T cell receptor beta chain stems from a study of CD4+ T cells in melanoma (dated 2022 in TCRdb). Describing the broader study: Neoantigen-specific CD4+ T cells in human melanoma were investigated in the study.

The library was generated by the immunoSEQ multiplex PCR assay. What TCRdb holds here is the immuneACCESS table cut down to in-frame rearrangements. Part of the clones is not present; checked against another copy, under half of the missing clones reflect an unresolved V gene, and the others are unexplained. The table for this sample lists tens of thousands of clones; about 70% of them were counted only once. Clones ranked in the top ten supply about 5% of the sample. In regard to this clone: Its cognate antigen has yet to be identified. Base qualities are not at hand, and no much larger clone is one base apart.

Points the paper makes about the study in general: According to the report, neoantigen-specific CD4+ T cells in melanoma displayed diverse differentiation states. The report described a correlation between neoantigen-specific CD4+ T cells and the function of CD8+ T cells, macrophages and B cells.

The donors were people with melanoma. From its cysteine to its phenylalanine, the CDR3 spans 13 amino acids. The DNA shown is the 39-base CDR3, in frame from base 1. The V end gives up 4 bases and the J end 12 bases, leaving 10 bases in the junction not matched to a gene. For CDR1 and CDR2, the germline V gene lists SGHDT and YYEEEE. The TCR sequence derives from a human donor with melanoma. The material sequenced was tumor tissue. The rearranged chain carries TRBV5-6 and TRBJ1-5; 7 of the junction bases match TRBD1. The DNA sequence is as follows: TGTGCCAGCAGCCTAGGGGACAGCAGAAACCAGCATTTT. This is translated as CASSLGDSRNQHF.